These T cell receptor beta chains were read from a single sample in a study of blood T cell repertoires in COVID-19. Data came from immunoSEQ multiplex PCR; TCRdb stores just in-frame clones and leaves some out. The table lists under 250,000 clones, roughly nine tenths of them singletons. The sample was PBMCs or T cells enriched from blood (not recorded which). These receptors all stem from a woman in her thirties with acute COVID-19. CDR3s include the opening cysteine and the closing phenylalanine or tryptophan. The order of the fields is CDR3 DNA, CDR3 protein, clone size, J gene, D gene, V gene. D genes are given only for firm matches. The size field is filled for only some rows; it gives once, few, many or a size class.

DNA: TGTGCCACCAGCAGAGAAGGGACTAAGCACAATGAGCAGTTCTTC
CDR3: CATSREGTKHNEQFF
size: .
J: TRBJ2-1
D: TRBD2
V: TRBV15

DNA: TGCGCCAGCAGCCCTCAGGCAGGGTTGAACACTGAAGCTTTCTTT
CDR3: CASSPQAGLNTEAFF
size: .
J: TRBJ1-1
D: .
V: TRBV5-1

DNA: TGTGCCAGCAGTGGATTACAGGGACGGGCTTTCTTT
CDR3: CASSGLQGRAFF
size: .
J: TRBJ1-1
D: .
V: TRBV12-3/TRBV12-4

DNA: TGTGCCAGTAGCTTGGACAGGGGGATTTCACCCCTCCACTTT
CDR3: CASSLDRGISPLHF
size: once
J: TRBJ1-6
D: TRBD1
V: TRBV19

DNA: TGTGCCAGCAGCCTATGGACAGGGCTTTTATCCACTGAAGCTTTCTTT
CDR3: CASSLWTGLLSTEAFF
size: .
J: TRBJ1-1
D: TRBD1
V: TRBV3-1/TRBV3-2

DNA: TGTGCTAGTGGCCTCCTTGGGCTGCCTGGCCACGAGCAGTACTTC
CDR3: CASGLLGLPGHEQYF
size: .
J: TRBJ2-7
D: .
V: TRBV12-5

DNA: TGTGCCAGCAGCTCCCGAGGATCGGGGGTCGACGGCTATGGCTACACCTTC
CDR3: CASSSRGSGVDGYGYTF
size: .
J: TRBJ1-2
D: .
V: TRBV21-1

DNA: TGTGCCATCAGTGAGTCTTACAGGTCTGGAAACACCATATATTTT
CDR3: CAISESYRSGNTIYF
size: .
J: TRBJ1-3
D: .
V: TRBV10-3

DNA: TGTGCCAGCAGCCAAGGGCTAGCGGGGGACTTGGCCTACGAGCAGTACTTC
CDR3: CASSQGLAGDLAYEQYF
size: .
J: TRBJ2-7
D: TRBD2
V: TRBV7-6

DNA: TGTGCCAGCAGTTTACCGACTATGCGAGACGAGCAGTACTTC
CDR3: CASSLPTMRDEQYF
size: .
J: TRBJ2-7
D: .
V: TRBV27

DNA: TGTGCCTGGAGTGTTACCCCCCAGGGGGTTGCGTACACCTTC
CDR3: CAWSVTPQGVAYTF
size: .
J: TRBJ1-2
D: TRBD1
V: TRBV30

DNA: TGTGCCATCAGTGAGGGCACAGTCAACTATGGCTACACCTTC
CDR3: CAISEGTVNYGYTF
size: .
J: TRBJ1-2
D: .
V: TRBV10-3

DNA: TGTGCCTGGTCCGGGACAGAGGATGAAAAACTGTTTTTT
CDR3: CAWSGTEDEKLFF
size: .
J: TRBJ1-4
D: TRBD1
V: TRBV30

DNA: TGCAGTGCTAGTTCGCCGCGTAACTCCTACGAGCAGTACTTC
CDR3: CSASSPRNSYEQYF
size: once
J: TRBJ2-7
D: .
V: TRBV20-1

DNA: TGTGCCAGCAGTACTTATTCTACCTATGGCTACACCTTC
CDR3: CASSTYSTYGYTF
size: .
J: TRBJ1-2
D: .
V: TRBV6-2/TRBV6-3

DNA: TGTGCCAGCAGCGCTATAGACAGGCCGGTAGTGGGTGAAGCTTTCTTT
CDR3: CASSAIDRPVVGEAFF
size: .
J: TRBJ1-1
D: .
V: TRBV11-1